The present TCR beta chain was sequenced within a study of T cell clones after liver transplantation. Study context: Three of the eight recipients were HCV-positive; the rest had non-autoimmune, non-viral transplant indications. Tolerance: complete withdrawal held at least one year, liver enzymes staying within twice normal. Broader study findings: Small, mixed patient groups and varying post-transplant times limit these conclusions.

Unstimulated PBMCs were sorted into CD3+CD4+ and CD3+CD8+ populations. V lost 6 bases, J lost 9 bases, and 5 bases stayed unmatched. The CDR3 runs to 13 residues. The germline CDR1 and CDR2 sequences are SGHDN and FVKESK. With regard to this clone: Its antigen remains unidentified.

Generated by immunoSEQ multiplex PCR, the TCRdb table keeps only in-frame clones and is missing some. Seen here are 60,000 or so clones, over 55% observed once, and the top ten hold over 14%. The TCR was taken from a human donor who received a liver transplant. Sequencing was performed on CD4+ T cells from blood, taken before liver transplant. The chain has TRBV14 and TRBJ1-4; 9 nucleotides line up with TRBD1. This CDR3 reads CASSHGTGQKLFF. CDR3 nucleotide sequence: TGTGCCAGCAGTCATGGGACAGGGCAAAAACTGTTTTTT.